This T cell receptor (beta chain) was identified in a study of blood T cell repertoires in COVID-19. How the authors handled the data: The authors estimated nucleated cell counts from reference gene primer amplification. Only in-frame clones appear in the TCRdb table, and some are missing; sequencing was by immunoSEQ multiplex PCR. That table is the source of V, J and clone size, and D and trimming were worked out from the DNA. This sample has over 30,000 clones, with 60% to 80% found just once. This CDR3 contains 13 residues. Germline values: CDR1 GTSNPN, CDR2 SVGIG (reference sequence). Between the trimmed V and J ends, which lost 2 bases and 5 bases, there was a span of 12 bases.

This clonotype was sampled from a human donor in a cohort sampled during active COVID-19. Source material: peripheral blood. The V and J genes are TRBV30 and TRBJ2-5; D possibly corresponds to TRBD1 (6 bases). The CDR3 spells CAWSQGLRETQYF. The CDR3 DNA sequence: TGTGCCTGGAGTCAGGGGCTAAGGGAGACCCAGTACTTC.